Below, one T cell receptor (beta chain) is given with its context. This CDR3 contains 14 residues. V was trimmed by 3 bases and J by 4 bases, leaving 10 bases between them. Germline V CDR1 and CDR2: SGDLS, YYNGEE. Some clones are missing from TCRdb's copy, which holds only in-frame ones; the method was immunoSEQ multiplex PCR. The sample lists 100,000 or so clones; roughly 96% were seen once. The source of the sample is a study of technical replicates of blood from several donors. The rearrangement links TRBV9 to TRBJ2-2; D ambiguous. This TCR was recovered from a human donor in good health. The sequencing sample was made of T cells isolated from PBMCs. The DNA for the CDR3 is TGTGCCAGCAGCGCGAAGCTCGCCACCGGGGAGCTGTTTTTT. This translates into CASSAKLATGELFF.